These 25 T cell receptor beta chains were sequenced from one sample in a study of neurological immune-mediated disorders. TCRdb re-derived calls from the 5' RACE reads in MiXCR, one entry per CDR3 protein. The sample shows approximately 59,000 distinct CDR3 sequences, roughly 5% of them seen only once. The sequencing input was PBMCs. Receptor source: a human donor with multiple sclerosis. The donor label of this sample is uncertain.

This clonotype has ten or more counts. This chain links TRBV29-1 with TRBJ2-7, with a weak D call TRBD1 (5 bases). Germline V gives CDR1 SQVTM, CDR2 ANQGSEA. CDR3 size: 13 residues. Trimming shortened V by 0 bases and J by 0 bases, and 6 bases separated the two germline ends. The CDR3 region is CSVEDQGSYEQYF. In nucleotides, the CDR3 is TGCAGCGTTGAAGATCAGGGCTCCTACGAGCAGTACTTC.

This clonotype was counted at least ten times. The CDR3 coding sequence is TGTGCCAGCAGCCCAAGGCCCCCTACTAGCGGGGGCGGGGAGCTGTTTTTT. Protein sequence: CASSPRPPTSGGGELFF. The chain couples TRBV7-3 to TRBJ2-2, with 11 bases fitting TRBD2. The ends lost 5 bases at V and 7 bases at J; junction bases unmatched: 12. CDR3 length: 17 residues. Germline V gene data show CDR1 as SGHTA and CDR2 as FQGTGA.

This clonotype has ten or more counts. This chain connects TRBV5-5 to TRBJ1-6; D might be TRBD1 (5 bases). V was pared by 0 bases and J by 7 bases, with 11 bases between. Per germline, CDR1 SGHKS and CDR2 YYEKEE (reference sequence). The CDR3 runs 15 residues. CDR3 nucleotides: TGTGCCAGCAGCTTGGGGGCAGGGAGGAATTCACCCCTCCACTTT. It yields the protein CASSLGAGRNSPLHF.

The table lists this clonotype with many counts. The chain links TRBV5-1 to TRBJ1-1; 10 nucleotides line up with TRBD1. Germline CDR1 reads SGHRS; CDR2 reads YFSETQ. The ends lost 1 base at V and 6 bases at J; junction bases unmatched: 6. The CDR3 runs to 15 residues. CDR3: CASSLRDRGDSEAFF. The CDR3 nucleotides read TGCGCCAGCAGCTTGAGGGACAGGGGAGATTCTGAAGCTTTCTTT.

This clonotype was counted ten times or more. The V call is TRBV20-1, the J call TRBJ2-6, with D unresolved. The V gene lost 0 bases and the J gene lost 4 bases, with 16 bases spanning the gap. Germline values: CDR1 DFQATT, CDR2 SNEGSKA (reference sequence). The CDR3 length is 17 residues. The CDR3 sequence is CSARDRLGMSGANVLTF. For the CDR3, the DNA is TGCAGTGCTAGAGATCGGTTAGGAATGTCCGGGGCCAACGTCCTGACTTTC.

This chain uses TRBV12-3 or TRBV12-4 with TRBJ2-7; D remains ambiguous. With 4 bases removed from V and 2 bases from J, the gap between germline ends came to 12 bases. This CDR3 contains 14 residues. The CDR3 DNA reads TGTGCCAGCAGTTCCTCGGGCCAGACCTACGAGCAGTACTTC. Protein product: CASSSSGQTYEQYF.

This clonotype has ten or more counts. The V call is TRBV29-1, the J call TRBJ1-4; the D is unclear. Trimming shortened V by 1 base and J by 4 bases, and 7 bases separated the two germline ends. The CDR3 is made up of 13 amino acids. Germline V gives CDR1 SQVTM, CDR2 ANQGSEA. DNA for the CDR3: TGCAGCGTTGAAGGCGGACGTAATGAAAAACTGTTTTTT. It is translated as CSVEGGRNEKLFF.

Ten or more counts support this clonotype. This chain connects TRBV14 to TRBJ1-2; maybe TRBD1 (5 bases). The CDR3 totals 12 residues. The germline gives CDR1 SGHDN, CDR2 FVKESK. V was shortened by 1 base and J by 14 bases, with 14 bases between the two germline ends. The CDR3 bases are TGTGCCAGCAGCCAAGGCGTGAACAGGAGGACCTTC. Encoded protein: CASSQGVNRRTF.

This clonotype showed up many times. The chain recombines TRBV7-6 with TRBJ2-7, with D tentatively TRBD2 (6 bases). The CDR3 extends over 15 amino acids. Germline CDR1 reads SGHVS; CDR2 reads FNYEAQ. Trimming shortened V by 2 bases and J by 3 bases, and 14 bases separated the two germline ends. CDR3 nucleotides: TGTGCCAGCAGCTTAAGGAGGGGAGCCCTCTACGAGCAGTACTTC. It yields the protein CASSLRRGALYEQYF.

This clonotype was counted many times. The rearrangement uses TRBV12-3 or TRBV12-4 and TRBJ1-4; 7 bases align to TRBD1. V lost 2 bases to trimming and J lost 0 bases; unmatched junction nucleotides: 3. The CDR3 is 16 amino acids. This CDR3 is CASSLRGPPTNEKLFF. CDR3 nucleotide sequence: TGTGCCAGCAGTTTAAGGGGGCCCCCAACTAATGAAAAACTGTTTTTT.

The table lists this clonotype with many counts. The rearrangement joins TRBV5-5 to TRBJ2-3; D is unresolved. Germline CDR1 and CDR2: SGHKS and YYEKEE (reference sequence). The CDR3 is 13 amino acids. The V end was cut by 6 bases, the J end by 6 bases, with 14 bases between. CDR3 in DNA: TGTGCCAGCATGGACCGGGTCGGGGATACGCAGTATTTT. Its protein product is CASMDRVGDTQYF. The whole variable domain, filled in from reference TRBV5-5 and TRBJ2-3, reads DAGVTQSPTHLIKTRGQQVTLRCSPISGHKSVSWYQQVLGQGPQFIFQYYEKEERGRGNFPDRFSARQFPNYSSELNVNALLLGDSALYLCASMDRVGDTQYFGPGTRLTVL.

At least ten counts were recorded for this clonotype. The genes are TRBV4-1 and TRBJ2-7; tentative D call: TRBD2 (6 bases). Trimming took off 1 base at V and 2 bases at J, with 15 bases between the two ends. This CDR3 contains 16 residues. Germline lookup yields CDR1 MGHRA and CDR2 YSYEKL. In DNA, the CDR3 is TGCGCCAGCAGCCAAGGTCTACCTAGCGCCGCCTACGAGCAGTACTTC. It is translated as CASSQGLPSAAYEQYF.

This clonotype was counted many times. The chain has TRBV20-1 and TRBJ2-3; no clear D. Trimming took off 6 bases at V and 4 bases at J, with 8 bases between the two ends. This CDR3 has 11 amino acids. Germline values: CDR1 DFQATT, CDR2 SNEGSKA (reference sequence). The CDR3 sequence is CSAGEADTQYF. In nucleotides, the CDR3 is TGCAGTGCAGGCGAGGCAGATACGCAGTATTTT.

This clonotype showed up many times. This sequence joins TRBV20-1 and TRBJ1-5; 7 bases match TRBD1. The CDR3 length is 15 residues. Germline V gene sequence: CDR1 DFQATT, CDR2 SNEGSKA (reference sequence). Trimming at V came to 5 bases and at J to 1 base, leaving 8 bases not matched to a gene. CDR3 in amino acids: CSASKTGISNQPQHF. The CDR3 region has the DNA TGCAGTGCTTCAAAGACAGGGATAAGCAATCAGCCCCAGCATTTT.

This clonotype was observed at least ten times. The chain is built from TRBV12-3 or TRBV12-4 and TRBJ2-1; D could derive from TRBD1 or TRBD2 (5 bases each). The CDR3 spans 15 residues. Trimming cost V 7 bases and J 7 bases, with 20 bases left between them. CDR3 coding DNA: TGTGCCAGCACCCTAACTCCCCAGGGCGGGAATGAGCAGTTCTTC. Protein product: CASTLTPQGGNEQFF.

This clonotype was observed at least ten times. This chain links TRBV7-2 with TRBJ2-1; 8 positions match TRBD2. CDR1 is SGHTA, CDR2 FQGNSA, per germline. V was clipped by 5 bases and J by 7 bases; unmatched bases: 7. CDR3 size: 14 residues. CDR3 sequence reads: CASSPRLARNEQFF. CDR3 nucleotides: TGTGCCAGCAGCCCCCGACTAGCGAGGAATGAGCAGTTCTTC.

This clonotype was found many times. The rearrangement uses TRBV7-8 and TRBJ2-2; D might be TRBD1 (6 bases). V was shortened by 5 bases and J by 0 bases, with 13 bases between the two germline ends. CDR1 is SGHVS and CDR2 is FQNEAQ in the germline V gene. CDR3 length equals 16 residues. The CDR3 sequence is CASSTVRGANTGELFF. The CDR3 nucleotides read TGTGCCAGCAGCACTGTCAGGGGCGCGAACACCGGGGAGCTGTTTTTT.

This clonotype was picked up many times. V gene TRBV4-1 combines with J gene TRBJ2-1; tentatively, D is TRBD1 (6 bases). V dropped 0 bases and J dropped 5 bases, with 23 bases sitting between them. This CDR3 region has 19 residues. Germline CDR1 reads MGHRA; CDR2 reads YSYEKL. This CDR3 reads CASSQELRGAGVGNNEQFF. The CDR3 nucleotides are TGCGCCAGCAGCCAAGAATTAAGAGGTGCAGGGGTCGGCAACAATGAGCAGTTCTTC.

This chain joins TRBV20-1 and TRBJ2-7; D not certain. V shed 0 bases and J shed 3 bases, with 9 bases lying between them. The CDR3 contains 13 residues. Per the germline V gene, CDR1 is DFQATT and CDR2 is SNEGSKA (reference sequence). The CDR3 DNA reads TGCAGTGCTAGAGAGGTCTACAACTACGAGCAGTACTTC. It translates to CSAREVYNYEQYF.

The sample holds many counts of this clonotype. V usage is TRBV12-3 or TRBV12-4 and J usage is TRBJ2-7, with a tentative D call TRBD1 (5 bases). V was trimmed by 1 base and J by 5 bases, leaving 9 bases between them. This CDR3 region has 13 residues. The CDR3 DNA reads TGTGCCAGCAGTTTAGTGCTCAGGGACGAGCAGTACTTC. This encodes CASSLVLRDEQYF.

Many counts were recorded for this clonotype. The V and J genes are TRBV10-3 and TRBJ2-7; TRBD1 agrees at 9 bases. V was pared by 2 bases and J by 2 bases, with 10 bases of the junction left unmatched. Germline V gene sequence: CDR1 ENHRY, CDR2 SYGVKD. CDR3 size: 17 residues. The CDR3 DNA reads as TGTGCCATCAGTGAGCCCAATCGGGACAGGGTAACCTACGAGCAGTACTTC. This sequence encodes CAISEPNRDRVTYEQYF.

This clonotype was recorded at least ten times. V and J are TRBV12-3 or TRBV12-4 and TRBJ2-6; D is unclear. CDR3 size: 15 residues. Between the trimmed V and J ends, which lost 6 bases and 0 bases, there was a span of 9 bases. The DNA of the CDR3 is TGTGCCAGCAGCTCCCCAGGCTCTGGGGCCAACGTCCTGACTTTC. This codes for CASSSPGSGANVLTF.

The CDR3 sequence: CASSTSGANEQFF. The CDR3 coding sequence is TGTGCCAGCAGCACTAGCGGGGCCAATGAGCAGTTCTTC. V and J are TRBV4-2 and TRBJ2-1, with TRBD2 identical over 10 bases. Trimming removed 5 bases from V and 6 bases from J; junction bases left unmatched: 1. Germline V gene lookup returns CDR1 LGHNA and CDR2 YNFKEQ. This CDR3 has 13 amino acids.

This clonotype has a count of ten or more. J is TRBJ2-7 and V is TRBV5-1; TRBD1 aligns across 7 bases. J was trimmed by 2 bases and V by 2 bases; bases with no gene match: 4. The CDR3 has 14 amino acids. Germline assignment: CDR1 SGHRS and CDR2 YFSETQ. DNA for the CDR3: TGCGCCAGCAGCTTACCCGGGACAGCCTACGAGCAGTACTTC. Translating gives CASSLPGTAYEQYF.

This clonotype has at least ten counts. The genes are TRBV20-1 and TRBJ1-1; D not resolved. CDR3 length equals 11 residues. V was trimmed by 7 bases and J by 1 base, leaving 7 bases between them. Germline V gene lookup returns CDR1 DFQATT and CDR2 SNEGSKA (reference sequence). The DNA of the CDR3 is TGCAGTGTCCAGACGAACACTGAAGCTTTCTTT. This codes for CSVQTNTEAFF.